This entry lists 27 T cell receptor beta chains sequenced from one sample in a study of blood T cell repertoires in COVID-19. Some clones are missing from TCRdb's copy, which holds only in-frame ones; the method was immunoSEQ multiplex PCR. The sample has 95,000 to 150,000 clones; roughly 80% are singletons. Source material: peripheral blood. The receptor set was obtained from an older man with COVID-19, enrolled during active disease.

The V and J genes are TRBV4-2 and TRBJ1-2; no clear D gene. V gave up 1 base and J gave up 8 bases, with 11 bases separating them. Germline lookup yields CDR1 LGHNA and CDR2 YNFKEQ. The CDR3 has 13 amino acids. CDR3 bases: TGTGCCAGCAGCCAAGGCGGGGAAGGGGGCTACACCTTC. Encoded protein: CASSQGGEGGYTF.

V and J are TRBV28 and TRBJ2-2; 8 nucleotides agree with TRBD1. V was pared by 7 bases and J by 5 bases, with 9 bases of the junction left unmatched. The CDR3 length is 15 residues. Per the germline V gene, CDR1 is MDHEN and CDR2 is SYDVKM. CDR3 protein: CASMYTGGKTGELFF. For the CDR3, the DNA is TGTGCCAGCATGTATACAGGGGGTAAAACCGGGGAGCTGTTTTTT.

V usage is TRBV28 and J usage is TRBJ2-1; the D is unclear. In germline, CDR1 is MDHEN, CDR2 SYDVKM. V lost 6 bases to trimming and J lost 3 bases, with 12 bases between them. The CDR3 is 14 residues long. The CDR3 coding sequence is TGTGCCAGCAGCGCTAGTGATGACTACAATGAGCAGTTCTTC. Amino acids: CASSASDDYNEQFF.

Only a few counts were recorded for this clone. The genes are TRBV30 and TRBJ1-1; no clear D gene. The ends were cut back, 0 bases at V and 8 bases at J, with 16 bases in the middle. The CDR3 spans 14 residues. Germline CDR1 is GTSNPN and CDR2 is SVGIG (reference sequence). The chain's CDR3 is CAWSVRFSRLEAFF. CDR3 DNA sequence: TGTGCCTGGAGTGTACGGTTTTCCCGACTAGAAGCTTTCTTT.

The gene calls are TRBV27 and TRBJ2-1; TRBD2 is a possible D gene (6 bases). Trimming removed 0 bases at V and 2 bases at J, with 14 bases between. Germline V gives CDR1 MNHEY, CDR2 SMNVEV (reference sequence). This CDR3 is built from 17 residues. The CDR3 region is CASSLSLLRGTYNEQFF. CDR3 nucleotides: TGTGCCAGCAGTTTATCCTTACTCCGGGGGACCTACAATGAGCAGTTCTTC.

Remarks on this clone: Compared with germline, one end of the junction differs, possibly owing to a read error. The V and J genes are TRBV6-1 and TRBJ2-6, with D unclear. This CDR3 region has 18 residues. The germline CDR1 and CDR2 sequences are MNHNS and SASEGT. This CDR3 is CASSQASTPSSGANVLTF. The CDR3 nucleotides are TGTGCCAGCAGTCAAGCCTCGACACCAAGCTCTGGGGCCAACGTCCTGACTTTC.

The V gene is TRBV13, the J gene TRBJ2-1; D may be TRBD1 (5 bases). Germline values: CDR1 PRHDT, CDR2 FYEKMQ (reference sequence). Trimming removed 5 bases at V and 7 bases at J, with 18 bases between. This CDR3 region has 15 residues. Written as DNA, the CDR3 is TGTGCCAGCAGCCCAGGACATCCCCGCTGGAATGAGCAGTTCTTC. Amino acid sequence: CASSPGHPRWNEQFF. The full variable domain, completed using reference TRBV13 and TRBJ2-1, is AAGVIQSPRHLIKEKRETATLKCYPIPRHDTVYWYQQGPGQDPQFLISFYEKMQSDKGSIPDRFSAQQFSDYHSELNMSSLELGDSALYFCASSPGHPRWNEQFFGPGTRLTVL.

V usage is TRBV27 and J usage is TRBJ2-7, with 13 nucleotides matching TRBD2. V was pared by 0 bases and J by 1 base, with 6 bases of the junction left unmatched. This CDR3 has 18 residues. CDR1 and CDR2 from the germline V gene are MNHEY and SMNVEV (reference sequence). The CDR3 DNA reads TGTGCCAGCAGTTTATCTGGACTAGCGGGAGTTGGGTCCTACGAGCAGTACTTC. This encodes CASSLSGLAGVGSYEQYF.

This clone has at least ten counts. The CDR3 region has the DNA TGTGCCAGCAGCGCCTCCGGGACAGGGCCTCCGCCCCAGCATTTT. Amino acids: CASSASGTGPPPQHF. The V gene is TRBV7-2, the J gene TRBJ1-5, with 9 bases aligning to TRBD1. Germline CDR1 SGHTA, CDR2 FQGNSA. Trimming removed 5 bases from V and 9 bases from J; junction bases left unmatched: 11. The CDR3 is 15 residues long.

V and J are TRBV6-6 and TRBJ2-5; 10 bases match TRBD2. The V and J ends lost 8 bases and 0 bases, in that order; junction bases with no gene match: 9. Germline loops: CDR1 MNHNY, CDR2 SVGAGI (reference sequence). This CDR3 spans 16 amino acids. The DNA of the CDR3 is TGTGCCAGCCTACCCCCTCTAGCGGGAGACCAAGAGACCCAGTACTTC. Its protein product is CASLPPLAGDQETQYF.

The rearrangement links TRBV28 to TRBJ2-5; D perhaps matches TRBD2 (5 bases). The CDR3 extends over 13 amino acids. Germline V gene data show CDR1 as MDHEN and CDR2 as SYDVKM. V was shortened by 5 bases and J by 5 bases, with 12 bases between the two germline ends. CDR3 DNA: TGTGCCAGCAGTCTCCCGGGATACGAGACCCAGTACTTC. Translation gives CASSLPGYETQYF.

V and J are TRBV27 and TRBJ1-6; 8 bases map to TRBD1. Trimming cost V 6 bases and J 8 bases; bases outside gene matches: 9. Germline V gene lookup returns CDR1 MNHEY and CDR2 SMNVEV (reference sequence). There are 15 residues in the CDR3. In DNA, the CDR3 is TGTGCCAGCAGATCCGGGACAGGCCCCGATTCACCCCTCCACTTT. It yields the protein CASRSGTGPDSPLHF.

J is TRBJ2-5 and V is TRBV18; the D gene is possibly TRBD2 (6 bases). Trimming took 3 bases from V and 0 from J, leaving 11 bases between them. The germline gives CDR1 KGHSH, CDR2 LQKENI. CDR3 length: 15 amino acids. The CDR3 bases are TGTGCCAGCTCACCTAATAGCGGTCACCAAGAGACCCAGTACTTC. Residues: CASSPNSGHQETQYF.

The chain couples TRBV9 to TRBJ2-7; 7 nucleotides agree with TRBD1. The CDR3 is 14 residues long. Germline CDR1 reads SGDLS; CDR2 reads YYNGEE. Trimming at V came to 4 bases and at J to 7 bases, leaving 11 bases not matched to a gene. The CDR3 loop is CASSPGTVLQEQYF. Here the CDR3 DNA reads TGTGCCAGCAGCCCGGGGACAGTCTTGCAAGAGCAGTACTTC.

The rearrangement joins TRBV5-4 to TRBJ2-3; D perhaps matches TRBD1 (7 bases). CDR3 length: 16 residues. Per the germline V gene, CDR1 is SGHNT and CDR2 is YYREEE (reference sequence). The V end was cut by 2 bases, the J end by 3 bases, with 16 bases between. Written as DNA, the CDR3 is TGTGCCAGCAGCTTTTTAGGAGGGGGCGAGACAGATACGCAGTATTTT. Translated, it gives CASSFLGGGETDTQYF. The whole variable domain, filled in from reference TRBV5-4 and TRBJ2-3, reads ETGVTQSPTHLIKTRGQQVTLRCSSQSGHNTVSWYQQALGQGPQFIFQYYREEENGRGNFPPRFSGLQFPNYSSELNVNALELDDSALYLCASSFLGGGETDTQYFGPGTRLTVL.

The chain links TRBV28 to TRBJ2-5; 8 nucleotides match TRBD1. Germline V CDR1 and CDR2: MDHEN, SYDVKM. The CDR3 totals 13 residues. V lost 4 bases to trimming and J lost 5 bases; unmatched junction nucleotides: 3. The CDR3 DNA reads TGTGCCAGCAGTTCTCAGGGGGCGGAGACCCAGTACTTC. Its protein is CASSSQGAETQYF.

This chain joins TRBV7-2 and TRBJ1-2, with 7 positions matching TRBD1. Germline V gene sequence: CDR1 SGHTA, CDR2 FQGNSA. V gave up 2 bases and J gave up 7 bases; unmatched junction bases: 7. This CDR3 is built from 14 residues. The DNA of the CDR3 is TGTGCCAGCAGCTTAAAAGGGGGCGTGGCTGGCTACACCTTC. Its protein is CASSLKGGVAGYTF.

V is TRBV9 and J is TRBJ1-2; no reliable D call. Deletions cut 3 bases from V and 7 bases from J, with 10 bases between. CDR1 and CDR2 from the germline V gene are SGDLS and YYNGEE. The CDR3 length is 12 residues. CDR3 in DNA: TGTGCCAGCAGCGGGGAGGCAGTTGGCTACACCTTC. This gives the protein CASSGEAVGYTF.

CDR3 loop: CASSQDFYDSYGYTF. The CDR3 coding sequence is TGTGCCAGCAGCCAAGATTTTTACGACTCCTATGGCTACACCTTC. The rearrangement links TRBV14 to TRBJ1-2, with unresolved D. Germline CDR1 reads SGHDN; CDR2 reads FVKESK. This CDR3 is built from 15 residues. The ends were cut back, 0 bases at V and 4 bases at J, with 12 bases in the middle.

The V gene is TRBV19, the J gene TRBJ2-2; 7 bases fit TRBD1. The CDR3 runs to 16 residues. The J segment lost 4 bases and the V segment lost 5 bases, leaving 10 bases of the junction unmatched. Germline CDR1 is LNHDA and CDR2 is SQIVND (reference sequence). The CDR3 nucleotides read TGTGCCAGTAGTCGGAAGGGGACAGTTAGCACCGGGGAGCTGTTTTTT. It specifies CASSRKGTVSTGELFF.

This clone was seen only once. The rearrangement uses TRBV9 and TRBJ1-2, with unresolved D. In germline, CDR1 is SGDLS, CDR2 YYNGEE. The CDR3 consists of 20 residues. Trimming shortened V by 4 bases and J by 4 bases, and 32 bases separated the two germline ends. This CDR3 is CASSKRGGPTGPPQSYGYTF. DNA of the CDR3: TGTGCCAGCAGCAAACGAGGAGGACCGACCGGGCCTCCTCAAAGCTATGGCTACACCTTC.

The rearrangement joins TRBV7-8 to TRBJ2-1; 12 bases align to TRBD2. CDR3 size: 18 residues. J lost 2 bases, V lost 4 bases, and 9 bases had no gene match. CDR1 is SGHVS, CDR2 FQNEAQ, per germline. The CDR3 loop is CASSSSGRAFGTYNEQFF. The CDR3, as DNA: TGTGCCAGCAGCTCTAGCGGGAGGGCTTTTGGGACCTACAATGAGCAGTTCTTC.

This rearrangement joins TRBV4-3 to TRBJ1-2; D perhaps matches TRBD1 (5 bases). V was cut by 1 base and J by 3 bases, with 15 bases left in between. The CDR3 is 16 amino acids. Germline CDR1 LGHNA, CDR2 YSLEER. Written as DNA, the CDR3 is TGCGCCAGCAGCCAAGGACTTGACAGCGACTACTATGGCTACACCTTC. Amino acid sequence: CASSQGLDSDYYGYTF.

This chain joins TRBV5-3 and TRBJ2-1, with 12 nucleotides matching TRBD2. TRBV5-3 is placed among ORFs of uncertain function. J gave up 5 bases and V 0 bases, and 6 bases lay outside the gene matches. This CDR3 is built from 17 residues. As DNA, the CDR3 is TGTGCCAGAAGCTTGGAAGCAGCTAGCGGGAGGGACAATGAGCAGTTCTTC. This encodes CARSLEAASGRDNEQFF.

The chain combines TRBV7-2 with TRBJ2-1; no firm D call. Germline CDR1 SGHTA, CDR2 FQGNSA. This CDR3 is 13 amino acids long. V shed 1 base and J shed 6 bases, with 7 bases lying between them. The CDR3 DNA reads as TGTGCCAGCAGCTTAGGCTATGTCAATGAGCAGTTCTTC. This encodes CASSLGYVNEQFF.

The chain is built from TRBV2 and TRBJ1-2; D is unclear. Per germline, CDR1 SNHLY and CDR2 FYNNEI. There are 14 residues in the CDR3. Trimming took off 5 bases at V and 2 bases at J, with 12 bases between the two ends. CDR3 in DNA: TGTGCCAGCAGTTCCTCCGCTATAAACTATGGCTACACCTTC. Its translation: CASSSSAINYGYTF. Using reference TRBV2 and TRBJ1-2 for the parts outside the CDR3, the full variable domain is EPEVTQTPSHQVTQMGQEVILRCVPISNHLYFYWYRQILGQKVEFLVSFYNNEISEKSEIFDDQFSVERPDGSNFTLKIRSTKLEDSAMYFCASSSSAINYGYTFGSGTRLTVV.

CDR3 region: CASSYGQVEAFF. The CDR3 nucleotides read TGTGCCAGCAGTTACGGGCAGGTTGAAGCTTTCTTT. V and J are TRBV6-2 or TRBV6-3 and TRBJ1-1; D is ambiguous. The CDR3 runs 12 residues. CDR1 is MNHEY and CDR2 is SVGEGT in the germline V gene. Trimming removed 2 bases from V and 7 bases from J, with 8 bases in between.